These 7 T cell receptor beta chains came from one sample sequenced in a study of T cell responses to AZD1222 COVID-19 vaccine. Method: immunoSEQ multiplex PCR; TCRdb's copy keeps in-frame clones and lacks some. The sample carries around 110,000 clones, 85% to 95% recorded once. The starting material was peripheral blood, obtained on day 0 of AZD1222 vaccination. These TCRs come from an adult in good health.

This sequence joins TRBV4-2 and TRBJ1-1, with D unresolved. Trimming stripped 0 bases from V and 11 bases from J, with 16 bases between. Germline CDR1 reads LGHNA; CDR2 reads YNFKEQ. There are 14 residues in the CDR3. In nucleotides, the CDR3 is TGTGCCAGCAGCCAAGATAGGTCGGACCTTGTGGCTTTCTTT. Amino acids: CASSQDRSDLVAFF.

This chain joins TRBV7-9 and TRBJ1-6; the D is unclear. Germline CDR1 reads SEHNR; CDR2 reads FQNEAQ (reference sequence). The CDR3 spans 13 residues. V was trimmed by 5 bases and J by 6 bases, leaving 8 bases between them. CDR3 nucleotide sequence: TGTGCCAGCAGCCTGGGGAGTAATTCACCCCTCCACTTT. It encodes CASSLGSNSPLHF. Full variable domain (rest looked up from reference TRBV7-9 and TRBJ1-6): DTGVSQNPRHKITKRGQNVTFRCDPISEHNRLYWYRQTLGQGPEFLTYFQNEAQLEKSRLLSDRFSAERPKGSFSTLEIQRTEQGDSAMYLCASSLGSNSPLHFGNGTRLTVT.

The V call is TRBV19, the J call TRBJ1-5; 11 bases align to TRBD1. V was pared by 6 bases and J by 2 bases, with 3 bases of the junction left unmatched. This CDR3 region has 15 residues. Per the germline V gene, CDR1 is LNHDA and CDR2 is SQIVND (reference sequence). Written as DNA, the CDR3 is TGTGCCAGTAGGGACAGGGGGCTAGGCAATCAGCCCCAGCATTTT. This gives the protein CASRDRGLGNQPQHF. Drawing the rest from reference TRBV19 and TRBJ1-5, the complete variable domain is DGGITQSPKYLFRKEGQNVTLSCEQNLNHDAMYWYRQDPGQGLRLIYYSQIVNDFQKGDIAEGYSVSREKKESFPLTVTSAQKNPTAFYLCASRDRGLGNQPQHFGDGTRLSIL.

The chain couples TRBV18 to TRBJ2-7; 8 bases map to TRBD2. The V and J ends lost 4 bases and 7 bases, in that order; junction bases with no gene match: 12. Per the germline V gene, CDR1 is KGHSH and CDR2 is LQKENI. This CDR3 spans 15 amino acids. The CDR3 DNA follows: TGTGCCAGCTCACTATATAGCGGGGCCGCCGGAGAGCAGTACTTC. It encodes CASSLYSGAAGEQYF.

This sequence joins TRBV7-8 and TRBJ2-2, with D perhaps matching TRBD1 or TRBD2 (6 bases each). This CDR3 comprises 16 residues. Looked up from germline, CDR1 is SGHVS and CDR2 is FQNEAQ. V was cut by 2 bases and J by 8 bases, with 18 bases left in between. CDR3 nucleotide sequence: TGTGCCAGCAGCTTATCCGGGGGACATGTAACAGGGGAGCTGTTTTTT. Its translation is CASSLSGGHVTGELFF.

The rearrangement joins TRBV7-9 to TRBJ1-1; D is possibly TRBD1 (6 bases). The CDR3 totals 13 residues. Between the trimmed V and J ends, which lost 4 bases and 1 base, there was a span of 7 bases. CDR1 SEHNR and CDR2 FQNEAQ come from the germline V gene (reference sequence). CDR3 residues: CASSSTGNTEAFF. For the CDR3, the DNA is TGTGCCAGCAGCTCGACAGGGAACACTGAAGCTTTCTTT.

V gene TRBV27 combines with J gene TRBJ1-2; no reliable D call. The CDR3 has 14 amino acids. Germline V gene lookup returns CDR1 MNHEY and CDR2 SMNVEV (reference sequence). With 4 bases removed from V and 3 bases from J, the gap between germline ends came to 12 bases. CDR3 nucleotide sequence: TGTGCCAGCAGTTCAATCGGGCTACACTATGGCTACACCTTC. Translation gives CASSSIGLHYGYTF.